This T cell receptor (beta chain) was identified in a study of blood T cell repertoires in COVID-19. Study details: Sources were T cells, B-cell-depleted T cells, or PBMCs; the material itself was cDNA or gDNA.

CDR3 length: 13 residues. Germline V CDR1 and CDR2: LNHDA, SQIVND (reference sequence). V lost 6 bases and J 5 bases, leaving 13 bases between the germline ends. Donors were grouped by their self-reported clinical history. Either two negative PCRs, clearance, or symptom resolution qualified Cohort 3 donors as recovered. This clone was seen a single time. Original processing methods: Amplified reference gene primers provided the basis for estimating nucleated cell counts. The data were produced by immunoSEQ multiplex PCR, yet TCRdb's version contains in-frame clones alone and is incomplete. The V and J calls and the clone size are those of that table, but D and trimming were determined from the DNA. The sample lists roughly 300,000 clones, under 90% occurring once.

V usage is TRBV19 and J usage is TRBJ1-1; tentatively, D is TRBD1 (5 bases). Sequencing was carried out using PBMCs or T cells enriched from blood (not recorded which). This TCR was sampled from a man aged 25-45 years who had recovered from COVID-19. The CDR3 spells CASSDDSTTEAFF. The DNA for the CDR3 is TGTGCCAGTAGCGATGACAGTACTACTGAAGCTTTCTTT.